The next 2 T cell receptor beta chains were all read from a single sample in a study of T cells after yellow fever vaccination. One entry per CDR3 protein, called by TCRdb with MiXCR from the 5' RACE reads. The top ten hold 15% to 20% of the sample, which has 450,000 to 550,000 distinct CDR3 sequences, roughly 22% seen once. Sample: PBMCs, taken around 3 weeks after the first yellow fever vaccination. These receptors originate from a man in his late teens or twenties who received the YFV17D yellow fever vaccine.

This clonotype was counted only a few times. The chain couples TRBV20-1 to TRBJ2-7, with 7 bases lining up with TRBD1. The CDR3 covers 12 residues. Germline trimming cut 6 bases from V and 5 bases from J; bases unmatched to any gene: 7. Looked up from germline, CDR1 is DFQATT and CDR2 is SNEGSKA (reference sequence). The CDR3 bases are TGCAGTGCCGGCAGGGGGACCAACGAGCAGTACTTC. Translated, it gives CSAGRGTNEQYF.

This clonotype was counted once. The V call is TRBV10-3, the J call TRBJ2-7; TRBD1 might be the D (5 bases). In germline, CDR1 is ENHRY, CDR2 SYGVKD. Trimming left V 5 bases short and J 4 bases short, with 12 bases between. There are 13 residues in the CDR3. The chain's CDR3 is CAISKGHGYEQYV. Written as DNA, the CDR3 is TGTGCCATCAGTAAAGGACACGGATACGAGCAGTACGTC.